This T cell receptor beta chain was captured by sequencing in a study of PD-1 blockade in mismatch repair-deficient tumors. Study-wide context: Enrolled about 2013-2017, patients had progressing, pretreated mismatch repair-deficient cancers of 12 to 13 types.

CDR3 size: 13 residues. Germline CDR1 reads MNHNS; CDR2 reads SASEGT. V lost 8 bases to trimming and J lost 5 bases, with 13 bases between them. Mismatch repair deficiency was confirmed in all patients, by PCR or immunohistochemistry. Note on this clone: The antigen is unknown.

Findings and limits, study-wide: Tumor-resident clones, often absent from pretreatment blood, expanded after pembrolizumab and then contracted.

Some clones are missing from TCRdb's copy, which holds only in-frame ones; the method was immunoSEQ multiplex PCR. The sample includes approximately 130,000 clones, roughly 86% seen only once; the top ten take roughly 13%. The origin of this receptor is an adult with mismatch repair-deficient cancer. The sequencing here drew on peripheral blood, taken 44 weeks after starting pembrolizumab. This rearrangement joins TRBV6-1 to TRBJ2-1, with no clear D. In DNA form, the CDR3 reads TGTGCCAGCTGGAAGAGTACCAACAATGAGCAGTTCTTC. Its protein is CASWKSTNNEQFF.